What follows are 21 T cell receptor beta chains derived from one specimen sequenced in a study of regulatory T cells in long-lasting Graves disease. Time point specified: newly diagnosed GD, antithyroid drugs for less than 3 months. Following extraction of RNA from PBMCs, that RNA was used to make the TCR library. Library construction for TCR beta used iRepertoire HTBI primers and Arm-PCR of CDR3 regions. TCRdb called the multiplex PCR reads again in MiXCR, with one record for every CDR3 protein. The table has 250,000 or so distinct CDR3 sequences, under 20% seen once. Another study also made use of these data, one on T cells in Graves' hyperthyroidism and ophthalmopathy.

The sample consisted of peripheral blood mononuclear cells (PBMCs), taken at new diagnosis, from a patient treated with antithyroid drugs. The receptors here all came from a woman aged 25 to 39 with Graves disease.

As to this clonotype: One end of the junction is discordant with germline, which a read error may explain. The rearrangement joins TRBV5-1 to TRBJ2-1; a possible D gene is TRBD1 (5 bases). This CDR3 is built from 18 residues. The V gene's germline CDR1 is SGHRS and CDR2 YFSETQ. CDR3 sequence reads: CASSFGRRGLSSYNEQFF. DNA for the CDR3: TGTGCCAGCAGCTTTGGGCGAAGGGGTCTGAGCTCCTACAATGAGCAGTTCTTC. The complete variable domain, with remaining parts taken from reference TRBV5-1 and TRBJ2-1, reads KAGVTQTPRYLIKTRGQQVTLSCSPISGHRSVSWYQQTPGQGLQFLFEYFSETQRNKGNFPGRFSGRQFSNSRSEMNVSTLELGDSALYLCASSFGRRGLSSYNEQFFGPGTRLTVL.

This clonotype was seen many times. The chain joins TRBV6-1 to TRBJ1-1, with unresolved D. The V gene lost 4 bases and the J gene lost 5 bases, with 23 bases spanning the gap. Germline assignment: CDR1 MNHNS and CDR2 SASEGT. The CDR3 is made up of 17 amino acids. CDR3 nucleotide sequence: TGTGCCAGCAGTGGCCGGACCAGGCTATCCCTTCTTACTGAAGCTTTCTTT. It codes for CASSGRTRLSLLTEAFF.

Many counts were recorded for this clonotype. The chain has TRBV11-2 and TRBJ1-2; the D is unclear. The CDR3 covers 14 residues. Trimming took 2 bases from V and 4 from J, leaving 11 bases between them. CDR1 SGHAT and CDR2 FQNNGV come from the germline V gene. CDR3 residues: CASSLSSDFYGYTF. CDR3 bases: TGTGCCAGCAGCTTATCAAGCGACTTCTATGGCTACACCTTC.

This clonotype was counted ten times or more. The J gene is TRBJ2-7, the V gene TRBV7-2, with TRBD2 as a possible D gene (6 bases). With 6 bases removed from V and 3 bases from J, the gap between germline ends came to 15 bases. This CDR3 comprises 14 residues. Germline CDR1 is SGHTA and CDR2 is FQGNSA. DNA of the CDR3: TGTGCCAGCAGACCTGGGGGGACTCGCTACGAGCAGTACTTC. It encodes CASRPGGTRYEQYF.

The J gene is TRBJ1-5, the V gene TRBV19; 8 nucleotides match TRBD1. The CDR3 loop spans 14 amino acids. Germline values: CDR1 LNHDA, CDR2 SQIVND (reference sequence). V lost 5 bases, J lost 3 bases, and 3 bases stayed unmatched. DNA for the CDR3: TGTGCCAGTAGTGCGGACAGGGACAATCAGCCCCAGCATTTT. Encoded protein: CASSADRDNQPQHF.

This clonotype was counted ten times or more. The CDR3 reads CATTVRPNYGYTF. In DNA form, the CDR3 reads TGTGCCACCACCGTTCGGCCCAACTATGGCTACACCTTC. V is TRBV28 and J is TRBJ1-2; D unresolved. Looked up from germline, CDR1 is MDHEN and CDR2 is SYDVKM. This CDR3 has 13 amino acids. V lost 10 bases and J 2 bases, leaving 14 bases between the germline ends.

The sample holds many counts of this clonotype. The V call is TRBV7-2, the J call TRBJ1-5; D is perhaps TRBD1 (5 bases). The germline V gene has CDR1 SGHTA and CDR2 FQGNSA. The CDR3 length is 14 residues. V was pared by 0 bases and J by 3 bases, with 6 bases between. The CDR3 is CASSLARANQPQHF. CDR3 sequence (DNA): TGTGCCAGCAGCTTAGCCAGGGCCAATCAGCCCCAGCATTTT. The full variable domain, completed using reference TRBV7-2 and TRBJ1-5, is GAGVSQSPSNKVTEKGKDVELRCDPISGHTALYWYRQSLGQGLEFLIYFQGNSAPDKSGLPSDRFSAERTGGSVSTLTIQRTQQEDSAVYLCASSLARANQPQHFGDGTRLSIL.

This clonotype has ten or more counts. The chain uses TRBV7-8 and TRBJ1-5; D not resolved. CDR3 size: 11 residues. Germline CDR1 is SGHVS and CDR2 is FQNEAQ. The V and J ends lost 8 bases and 4 bases respectively, with 6 bases between them. The CDR3, as DNA: TGTGCCAGCGGCCATAATCAGCCCCAGCATTTT. Its protein is CASGHNQPQHF.

The chain joins TRBV10-3 to TRBJ2-7; 11 bases match TRBD1. Germline V gene data show CDR1 as ENHRY and CDR2 as SYGVKD. This CDR3 contains 15 residues. The V gene end was trimmed by 4 bases and the J gene end by 4 bases; junction bases not matched to a gene: 6. The chain's CDR3 is CAISGWDRGGYEQYF. In DNA, the CDR3 is TGTGCCATCAGTGGGTGGGACAGGGGGGGATACGAGCAGTACTTC.

This clonotype has a count of ten or more. This rearrangement joins TRBV9 to TRBJ1-3; a weak D match, TRBD1 (5 bases). Trimming stripped 1 base from V and 0 bases from J, with 8 bases between. CDR1 is SGDLS and CDR2 is YYNGEE in the germline V gene. The CDR3 consists of 15 residues. DNA for the CDR3: TGTGCCAGCAGCGTACACAGGTCCTCTGGAAACACCATATATTTT. It encodes CASSVHRSSGNTIYF.

This clonotype came up many times. The chain carries TRBV5-1 and TRBJ1-1, with D possibly matching TRBD1 (5 bases). This CDR3 comprises 12 residues. From germline, CDR1 is SGHRS and CDR2 YFSETQ. Trimming shortened V by 6 bases and J by 7 bases, and 13 bases separated the two germline ends. CDR3: CASTLGGDEAFF. The CDR3 DNA follows: TGCGCCAGCACCCTGGGAGGGGATGAAGCTTTCTTT.

This clonotype was seen many times. V and J are TRBV11-2 and TRBJ2-7, with D possibly matching TRBD2 (5 bases). Per germline, CDR1 SGHAT and CDR2 FQNNGV. The CDR3 totals 13 residues. V was trimmed by 3 bases and J by 3 bases, leaving 9 bases between them. As DNA, the CDR3 is TGTGCCAGCAGCTTTACGGCGGGCTACGAGCAGTACTTC. It codes for CASSFTAGYEQYF.

This chain joins TRBV29-1 and TRBJ2-7; tentatively, D is TRBD1 (5 bases). CDR1 is SQVTM, CDR2 ANQGSEA, per germline. CDR3 length: 13 amino acids. Trimming stripped 1 base from V and 6 bases from J, with 13 bases between. The CDR3, as DNA: TGCAGCGTTGAAGTCGGGCAGGGTACCGAGCAGTACTTC. Its protein is CSVEVGQGTEQYF.

In this sample, this clonotype turned up many times. J is TRBJ1-2 and V is TRBV18; D is ambiguous. Per the germline V gene, CDR1 is KGHSH and CDR2 is LQKENI. The CDR3 runs to 13 residues. V lost 5 bases, J lost 8 bases, and 15 bases lay in between. CDR3: CASSWEASLGYTF. CDR3 sequence (DNA): TGTGCCAGCTCATGGGAAGCCTCTTTAGGCTACACCTTC.

This clonotype was recorded at least ten times. The chain joins TRBV12-3 or TRBV12-4 to TRBJ1-5; possible D gene TRBD1, 6 bases. V dropped 6 bases and J dropped 1 base, with 10 bases sitting between them. There are 14 residues in the CDR3. The CDR3 sequence: CASSLGQSNQPQHF. The CDR3 nucleotides read TGTGCCAGCAGCCTTGGACAGAGCAATCAGCCCCAGCATTTT.

This clonotype was observed many times. The gene calls are TRBV12-3 or TRBV12-4 and TRBJ2-1, with 14 bases that match TRBD2. The CDR3 runs 16 residues. The J segment lost 8 bases and the V segment lost 5 bases, leaving 8 bases of the junction unmatched. CDR3 sequence (DNA): TGTGCCAGCAGTACCCGACTAGCGGGGGGGAACGATGAGCAGTTCTTC. Translation: CASSTRLAGGNDEQFF.

The chain links TRBV6-1 to TRBJ1-2, with 10 positions matching TRBD1. Germline V gives CDR1 MNHNS, CDR2 SASEGT. V gave up 10 bases and J gave up 4 bases; unmatched junction bases: 6. CDR3 length: 13 amino acids. The CDR3 loop reads CATPGQGGYGYTF. The CDR3 DNA sequence: TGTGCCACCCCAGGACAGGGGGGCTATGGCTACACCTTC.

This clonotype has a count of ten or more. The J gene is TRBJ2-5, the V gene TRBV6-2 or TRBV6-3; 9 nucleotides agree with TRBD2. This CDR3 region has 13 residues. Germline CDR1 reads MNHEY; CDR2 reads SVGEGT. The V gene end was trimmed by 6 bases and the J gene end by 7 bases; junction bases not matched to a gene: 6. CDR3 sequence (DNA): TGTGCCAGCAGCTCCGTGGGACTAGCGACCCAGTACTTC. Its translation is CASSSVGLATQYF.

This clonotype was counted at least ten times. The chain recombines TRBV14 with TRBJ2-7; D possibly matches TRBD1 or TRBD2 (5 bases each). The CDR3 covers 13 residues. Per germline, CDR1 SGHDN and CDR2 FVKESK. V dropped 0 bases and J dropped 6 bases, with 9 bases sitting between them. CDR3 coding DNA: TGTGCCAGCAGCCAAGACCCAGGGACCGAGCAGTACTTC. This translates into CASSQDPGTEQYF. The complete variable domain, with remaining parts taken from reference TRBV14 and TRBJ2-7, reads EAGVTQFPSHSVIEKGQTVTLRCDPISGHDNLYWYRRVMGKEIKFLLHFVKESKQDESGMPNNRFLAERTGGTYSTLKVQPAELEDSGVYFCASSQDPGTEQYFGPGTRLTVT.

The CDR3 nucleotides read TGTGCCAGCAGTTATCCTGACAGGCCCTACGAGCAGTACTTC. This sequence encodes CASSYPDRPYEQYF. The gene calls are TRBV6-2 or TRBV6-3 and TRBJ2-7, with D possibly being TRBD1 (6 bases). The germline gives CDR1 MNHEY, CDR2 SVGEGT. The CDR3 has 14 amino acids. Trimming stripped 3 bases from V and 2 bases from J, with 11 bases between.

This clonotype showed up many times. The genes are TRBV12-3 or TRBV12-4 and TRBJ1-4; D is undetermined. V gave up 3 bases and J gave up 8 bases, with 10 bases separating them. This CDR3 spans 13 amino acids. The CDR3 is CASSLENGEKLFF. For the CDR3, the DNA is TGTGCCAGCAGTTTGGAAAATGGGGAAAAACTGTTTTTT.